The 25 T cell receptor delta chains in this list originate from one sample, sequenced in a study of Vδ1+ human thymocytes. Sequences come from RNA converted to cDNA by reverse transcription. Multiplex PCR used pooled V-gene forward primers and a constant-region reverse primer to amplify CDR3s. TCRdb reprocessed the multiplex PCR reads through CATT. The data show fewer than 90,000 delta-chain clones, around 30% seen once. Broader study findings: In the thymus, TRG and TRD repertoires looked highly polyclonal with Gaussian CDR3 lengths.

For these receptors, no antigen is known. The sample taken for sequencing was Vdelta1+ gamma-delta thymocytes from the thymus. Subset of the sample: FACS-sorted CD3+ TCRalphabeta- TCRVdelta1+ TCRVdelta2- thymocytes. All receptors derive from a boy under two years old who had congenital heart surgery.

This clone has a handful of counts. This sequence joins TRDV2 and TRDJ1; TRDD3 matches 12 bases. CDR3 length equals 19 residues. Germline V gene sequence: CDR1 GEAIGNYY, CDR2 EKD. The ends lost 5 bases at V and 1 base at J; junction bases unmatched: 16. The CDR3 DNA reads as TGTGCCTGTGCCAGAGAACGTACTGGGGGATACAGCGGCACCGATAAACTCATCTTT. Protein product: CACARERTGGYSGTDKLIF.

V is TRDV1 and J is TRDJ1; weak D call: TRDD2 (8 bases). This CDR3 spans 25 amino acids. With 1 base removed from V and 0 bases from J, the gap between germline ends came to 39 bases. Germline CDR1 and CDR2: TSWWSYY and QGS. The CDR3 region is CALGERWASYTYWGSWGCDTDKLIF. Here the CDR3 DNA reads TGTGCTCTTGGGGAACGATGGGCTTCCTACACCTACTGGGGATCCTGGGGGTGTGACACCGATAAACTCATCTTT.

The chain has TRDV2 and TRDJ3, with 9 bases lining up with TRDD3. CDR1 GEAIGNYY and CDR2 EKD come from the germline V gene. J lost 3 bases, V lost 0 bases, and 17 bases had no gene match. The CDR3 totals 22 residues. The CDR3 DNA is TGTGCCTGTGACACCGGGTACGATTGGGGATACGCTCTGGGCTGGGACACCCGACAGATGTTTTTC. Its protein is CACDTGYDWGYALGWDTRQMFF.

The genes are TRDV1 and TRDJ1; TRDD3 agrees at 9 bases. V was clipped by 3 bases and J by 5 bases; unmatched bases: 19. The germline gives CDR1 TSWWSYY, CDR2 QGS. This CDR3 has 19 residues. The CDR3 loop reads CALGDIPRLRGGILDKLIF. CDR3 bases: TGTGCTCTTGGGGACATTCCTCGACTACGAGGGGGGATACTTGATAAACTCATCTTT.

The table lists this clone with a few counts. The V gene is TRDV1, the J gene TRDJ1; D is possibly TRDD2 (6 bases). V was pared by 4 bases and J by 0 bases, with 18 bases between. This CDR3 is built from 17 residues. Germline V lookup: CDR1 TSWWSYY, CDR2 QGS. The CDR3 region is CALGGFLRHIYTDKLIF. As DNA, the CDR3 is TGTGCTCTTGGGGGCTTCCTGAGACATATTTACACCGATAAACTCATCTTT.

This sequence joins TRDV1 and TRDJ1; D is ambiguous. Trimming pared 1 base from V and 4 bases from J, leaving 16 bases between. CDR3 length: 16 amino acids. Germline V gene data show CDR1 as TSWWSYY and CDR2 as QGS. The CDR3 DNA reads as TGTGCTCTTGGGGAACAGGCCATTCGGGTGGGCGATAAACTCATCTTT. This sequence encodes CALGEQAIRVGDKLIF.

Note on this clone: The same CDR3 arises from other DNA sequences in this sample as well. This rearrangement joins TRDV1 to TRDJ1; 7 bases are shared with TRDD3. J was trimmed by 6 bases and V by 3 bases; bases with no gene match: 19. The CDR3 totals 18 residues. Germline CDR1 reads TSWWSYY; CDR2 reads QGS. CDR3 amino acids: CALGEPILGDNPRHKLIF. CDR3 nucleotide sequence: TGTGCTCTTGGGGAGCCCATACTTGGGGATAATCCCCGACATAAACTCATCTTT.

In its sample, this clone was seen a few times. The chain has TRDV1 and TRDJ1, with D possibly matching TRDD2 (5 bases). Trimming removed 4 bases from V and 3 bases from J, with 42 bases in between. Germline V gene lookup returns CDR1 TSWWSYY and CDR2 QGS. This CDR3 spans 24 amino acids. The CDR3 DNA reads as TGTGCTCTTGGGGGCAGGGCACTTAGTTCCTGCCTACACCGGGTCGGGTACCGACCCGATAAACTCATCTTT. Amino acid sequence: CALGGRALSSCLHRVGYRPDKLIF.

In this sample, this clone turned up a few times. The V call is TRDV1, the J call TRDJ1; 10 nucleotides agree with TRDD3. V shed 7 bases, J shed 0 bases, and the junction held 14 bases outside the gene matches. The CDR3 covers 18 residues. Germline loops: CDR1 TSWWSYY, CDR2 QGS. CDR3 sequence reads: CALEGPGGYTSYTDKLIF. The CDR3 region has the DNA TGTGCTCTTGAAGGACCTGGGGGATATACATCCTACACCGATAAACTCATCTTT.

The rearrangement uses TRDV1 and TRDJ1, with 10 bases that match TRDD3. The V and J ends lost 5 bases and 9 bases, in that order; junction bases with no gene match: 12. The CDR3 is 15 residues long. Germline CDR1 TSWWSYY, CDR2 QGS. The DNA for the CDR3 is TGTGCTCTTGGGAATCCTAAGGGGGATACGCTCGAACTCATCTTT. Translating gives CALGNPKGDTLELIF.

J is TRDJ1 and V is TRDV1; the match to TRDD3 covers 11 bases. Looked up from germline, CDR1 is TSWWSYY and CDR2 is QGS. CDR3 length: 18 residues. The ends lost 4 bases at V and 1 base at J; junction bases unmatched: 11. Here the CDR3 DNA reads TGTGCTCTTGGGGGAATTGGGGGATACGCGTATCCCACCGATAAACTCATCTTT. Amino acids: CALGGIGGYAYPTDKLIF.

There are a few counts of this clone. The rearrangement joins TRDV1 to TRDJ1, with 8 nucleotides matching TRDD2. V lost 2 bases to trimming and J lost 3 bases; unmatched junction nucleotides: 17. This CDR3 is built from 19 residues. Germline loops: CDR1 TSWWSYY, CDR2 QGS. The CDR3 here is CALGEGGLPTIEFADKLIF. Here the CDR3 DNA reads TGTGCTCTTGGGGAAGGGGGTCTTCCTACTATAGAGTTCGCCGATAAACTCATCTTT.

The chain combines TRDV1 with TRDJ1, with 13 bases identical to TRDD3. Germline assignment: CDR1 TSWWSYY and CDR2 QGS. With 4 bases clipped from V and 1 base from J, the junction kept 30 bases outside the gene matches. CDR3 length: 25 amino acids. The CDR3 DNA sequence: TGTGCTCTTGGGGCCCGATGGCCTTCCTACGTTCCTCAACTGGGGGATACGCAATGCACCGATAAACTCATCTTT. Residues: CALGARWPSYVPQLGDTQCTDKLIF.

This clone has more than one count but fewer than ten. The gene calls are TRDV1 and TRDJ1; D is perhaps TRDD2 or TRDD3 (8 bases each). This CDR3 region has 22 residues. Germline V gene lookup returns CDR1 TSWWSYY and CDR2 QGS. Trimming cost V 0 bases and J 4 bases, with 33 bases left between them. CDR3 DNA sequence: TGTGCTCTTGGGGAACTGGGCTTCCTACAAACTTACTGGGGGCGGGGAATCGATAAACTCATCTTT. Encoded protein: CALGELGFLQTYWGRGIDKLIF.

The chain uses TRDV1 and TRDJ1; perhaps D is TRDD2 or TRDD3 (7 bases each). V was cut by 0 bases and J by 2 bases, with 49 bases left in between. CDR3 size: 28 residues. Germline V gene lookup returns CDR1 TSWWSYY and CDR2 QGS. The CDR3: CALGELHPFVASFPTPFGGIARTDKLIF. CDR3 coding DNA: TGTGCTCTTGGGGAACTTCACCCCTTTGTCGCATCCTTTCCTACGCCCTTCGGGGGGATTGCTCGGACCGATAAACTCATCTTT.

The chain links TRDV1 to TRDJ1, with D hard to call. The CDR3 has 15 amino acids. The germline V and J ends were trimmed by 2 bases and 2 bases, with 12 bases remaining between them. Germline V gives CDR1 TSWWSYY, CDR2 QGS. CDR3 sequence (DNA): TGTGCTCTTGGGGAATCCGATGCCCAGACCGATAAACTCATCTTT. It yields the protein CALGESDAQTDKLIF.

The V gene is TRDV1, the J gene TRDJ1; no clear D gene. Germline CDR1 and CDR2: TSWWSYY and QGS. This CDR3 is 15 amino acids long. The ends were cut back, 0 bases at V and 0 bases at J, with 8 bases in the middle. In DNA form, the CDR3 reads TGTGCTCTTGGGGAACTTTCTGCGTACACCGATAAACTCATCTTT. Translation: CALGELSAYTDKLIF.

This clone was found a few times. The J gene is TRDJ1, the V gene TRDV1; 8 nucleotides agree with TRDD3. The CDR3 runs 16 residues. The germline gives CDR1 TSWWSYY, CDR2 QGS. Trimming took 2 bases from V and 1 from J; bases not matched to a gene: 6. The chain's CDR3 is CALGEFWGMATDKLIF. DNA for the CDR3: TGTGCTCTTGGGGAATTTTGGGGGATGGCCACCGATAAACTCATCTTT.

This chain connects TRDV1 to TRDJ1, with TRDD3 identical over 7 bases. V shed 1 base and J 0 bases; nucleotides not matched to a gene: 17. Germline V CDR1 and CDR2: TSWWSYY, QGS. The CDR3 runs to 20 residues. The CDR3 region is CALGEPTYVVWGLYTDKLIF. In DNA, the CDR3 is TGTGCTCTTGGGGAACCCACGTACGTCGTCTGGGGGTTGTACACCGATAAACTCATCTTT.

About this clone itself: This CDR3 is also generated by other DNA sequences in the sample. This chain links TRDV1 with TRDJ1; perhaps TRDD3 as D (5 bases). Germline V gene data show CDR1 as TSWWSYY and CDR2 as QGS. V was trimmed by 1 base and J by 0 bases, leaving 27 bases between them. This CDR3 contains 21 residues. The CDR3, as DNA: TGTGCTCTTGGGGAACGCCTCCTTATCCCGTACTGGACCTTGTACACCGATAAACTCATCTTT. Amino acids: CALGERLLIPYWTLYTDKLIF.

Note on this clone: Other DNA sequences within the sample encode an identical CDR3. V and J are TRDV2 and TRDJ1, with 7 bases lining up with TRDD3. CDR3 length equals 12 residues. Trimming at V came to 9 bases and at J to 8 bases, leaving 11 bases not matched to a gene. Germline-derived CDR1 and CDR2 are GEAIGNYY and EKD. CDR3 sequence: CATALGVYKLIF. The CDR3 DNA follows: TGTGCCACCGCTCTGGGGGTATACAAACTCATCTTT.

V usage is TRDV2 and J usage is TRDJ1; 8 nucleotides line up with TRDD3. J was trimmed by 2 bases and V by 0 bases; bases with no gene match: 10. The CDR3 extends over 17 amino acids. Germline values: CDR1 GEAIGNYY, CDR2 EKD. CDR3 DNA sequence: TGTGCCTGTGACACCGAAGGGGAACTGGGGGTTACCGATAAACTCATCTTT. It specifies CACDTEGELGVTDKLIF.

The gene calls are TRDV1 and TRDJ1; D might be TRDD3 (5 bases). V dropped 1 base and J dropped 0 bases, with 9 bases sitting between them. The CDR3 extends over 15 amino acids. Germline V CDR1 and CDR2: TSWWSYY, QGS. In DNA, the CDR3 is TGTGCTCTTGGGGAACGGGGGTCCCACACCGATAAACTCATCTTT. Residues: CALGERGSHTDKLIF.

This clone has more than one count but fewer than ten. V is TRDV1 and J is TRDJ1, with TRDD3 matching 9 bases. Germline CDR1 is TSWWSYY and CDR2 is QGS. V was clipped by 4 bases and J by 0 bases; unmatched bases: 18. CDR3 length: 20 residues. CDR3 DNA: TGTGCTCTTGGGGCCTCTCCCTCTAGGGGGATACACACCAACACCGATAAACTCATCTTT. Its translation is CALGASPSRGIHTNTDKLIF.

This chain joins TRDV1 and TRDJ1; 7 nucleotides agree with TRDD3. Trimming cost V 2 bases and J 0 bases; bases outside gene matches: 18. The CDR3 is 20 residues long. From germline, CDR1 is TSWWSYY and CDR2 QGS. The CDR3 protein is CALGESTDLWGGFNTDKLIF. The CDR3 DNA is TGTGCTCTTGGGGAAAGCACCGACCTCTGGGGGGGATTCAACACCGATAAACTCATCTTT.